This TCR beta chain was captured by sequencing in a study of control samples from healthy donors and cancer patients. The CDR3 extends over 12 amino acids. J was trimmed by 8 bases and V by 5 bases; bases with no gene match: 3. This table comes from immunoSEQ multiplex PCR, and its TCRdb copy is limited to in-frame clones, with some not included. Seen here are under 200,000 clones, 92% observed once, and the top ten hold 0.55% to 0.7%. Sequenced: blood. V usage is TRBV12-3 or TRBV12-4 and J usage is TRBJ1-2; 9 bases are shared with TRBD1. The sequence derives from a woman under 40 in good health. The CDR3 DNA is TGTGCCAGCAGTCCCACAGGGGGCGGCTACACCTTC. Protein sequence: CASSPTGGGYTF.